The entry below gives a single T cell receptor (beta chain) sequence along with its context. It has no known antigen specificity. No quality values exist for individual bases; no much larger clone is one base distant. The sample belongs to a study of blood T cell dynamics during melanoma immunotherapy (dated by TCRdb to 2019 to 2021). About the investigation overall: Patients with metastatic melanoma were treated with first-line pembrolizumab or nivolumab plus ipilimumab as standard of care in the United Kingdom. To identify early correlates of response, the study profiled peripheral T cell receptor repertoires in patients with metastatic melanoma before and after one cycle of checkpoint inhibitor therapy. A training cohort was formed from consecutive patients, and a further independent group of patients from the same centre was pooled into an external validation set. Points the paper makes about the study in general: The relatively small sample size was acknowledged as something that could potentially limit how far the results can be generalized. The study was unable to establish whether the T cell clones driving the repertoire changes were melanoma-specific or instead reflected general immune activation. Of the sorted CD8+ subsets, TIE cells had both the greatest clonality and the greatest similarity to cfDNA CDR3 sequences, which suggests active turnover converging on dominant clones.

This specimen's time point label, interpreted: pre-treatment baseline. Immune-effector (TIE) cells were defined as CD3+ CD4- CD8+ CD45RA- CD45RO-high CD27- CCR7- memory T cells. Blood samples were taken before treatment (T0) and at week 3 (W3), following the first cycle of checkpoint blockade. Except for two patients with rapid clinical progression, response was assessed 12 weeks after the first infusion by RECIST 1.1; disease control meant complete response, partial response or stable disease. Patients with prior systemic cancer treatment, concomitant immunosuppressant therapy or synchronous other active malignancies were excluded. Sorted CD8+ memory and naive T cell subsets were sequenced at T0 and W3 from six patients, of whom three were progressing and three had disease control. Lymphoprep and SepMate tubes were used to isolate PBMC from blood, and red cell lysis was then performed. QIAamp DNA Blood Mini kits were used to extract DNA from both PBMC and sorted T cell subsets. CD8+ T cell subsets were live-sorted on a FACSAria III cytometer and were frozen prior to DNA extraction. Fresh PBMC intended for flow cytometry were kept at 4 degrees C in PBS containing around 2% fetal bovine serum and were analyzed within 25 hours.

For each sorted CD8+ T cell subset, the entire amount of extracted DNA was loaded into the assay. TCR beta CDR3 sequences were amplified from genomic DNA using the immunoSEQ TCRb Assay kit according to manufacturer instructions. The KAPA Library Quantification Kit for Illumina platforms was used to quantify pooled libraries by qPCR. Pooled libraries were sequenced on an Illumina NextSeq 500, clustered at roughly 0.6-1.2 pM. Under the source paper's analysis protocol: TCR data were analyzed with immunoSEQ ANALYZER and the R LymphoSeq package. A rearrangement efficiency score was calculated as productive divided by the sum of productive and non-productive CDR3 sequences. Clonality was measured with the Gini coefficient and diversity with the Renyi index at alpha=1, and both measures were compared pairwise between timepoints within each patient. Clonal relatedness, based on an edit distance of 3, and repertoire similarity, based on the Bhattacharyya coefficient, were both computed in LymphoSeq. To classify response, a linear discriminant analysis based on week-3 changes in clonality and diversity was built using the R MASS and caret packages. Here the immuneACCESS table is served through TCRdb, limited to in-frame sequences with V and J called. Missing clones are a known gap in these copies; in checked studies unresolved V genes cover under half, and the rest lacks a known reason. Clone size and V and J calls were adopted from that table, with D and trimming inferred from the DNA. Across this sample there are around 1,400 clones, with roughly 74% seen only once. The ten largest clones represent 15% to 20% of the sample.

Including cysteine and phenylalanine, the CDR3 has 15 amino acids. Only the CDR3 portion is preserved as DNA: 45 bases, with reading frame beginning at the first base. The germline ends are 10 bases apart after V is trimmed by 1 base and J by 4 bases. Via the germline V gene, CDR1 is SGHTA and CDR2 FQGTGA. The clonotype was recovered from a human donor with melanoma. Here the chain combines TRBV7-3 and TRBJ2-2; D gene: possibly TRBD2, on 5 matching bases. The sample consisted of CD8+ T cells from blood, taken from a patient treated with checkpoint blockade. Sample cell subset or site, as interpreted from the label and publication: immune-effector CD8+ memory T cells, CD45RO-high CCR7- CD27-. CDR3 protein: CASSLSPAGTGELFF. The sequenced DNA: TGTGCCAGCAGCTTAAGCCCCGCGGGCACCGGGGAGCTGTTTTTT. Reference TRBV7-3 and TRBJ2-2 proteins supply the regions before and after the CDR3; the full variable domain is: GAGVSQTPSNKVTEKGKYVELRCDPISGHTALYWYRQSLGQGPEFLIYFQGTGAADDSGLPNDRFFAVRPEGSVSTLKIQRTERGDSAVYLCASSLSPAGTGELFFGEGSRLTVL.